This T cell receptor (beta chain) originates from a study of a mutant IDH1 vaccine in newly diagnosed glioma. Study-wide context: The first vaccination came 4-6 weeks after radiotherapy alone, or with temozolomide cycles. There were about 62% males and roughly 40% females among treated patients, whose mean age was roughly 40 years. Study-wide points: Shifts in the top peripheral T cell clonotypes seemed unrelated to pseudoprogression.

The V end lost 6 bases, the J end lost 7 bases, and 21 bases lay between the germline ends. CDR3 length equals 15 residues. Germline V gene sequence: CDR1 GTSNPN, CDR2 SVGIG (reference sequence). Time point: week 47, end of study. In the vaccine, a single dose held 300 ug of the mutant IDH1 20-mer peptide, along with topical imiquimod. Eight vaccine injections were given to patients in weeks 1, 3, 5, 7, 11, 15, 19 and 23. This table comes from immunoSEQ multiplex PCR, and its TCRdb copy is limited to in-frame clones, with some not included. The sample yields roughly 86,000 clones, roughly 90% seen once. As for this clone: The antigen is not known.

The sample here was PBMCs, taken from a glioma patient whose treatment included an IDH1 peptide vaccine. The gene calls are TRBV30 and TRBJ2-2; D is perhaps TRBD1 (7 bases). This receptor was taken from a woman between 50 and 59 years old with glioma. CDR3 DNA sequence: TGTGCCTGCCCCAGGGGGGTCCCGACTATCGGGGAGCTGTTTTTT. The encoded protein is CACPRGVPTIGELFF.